This T cell receptor beta chain was recovered during a study of T cell responses to AZD1222 COVID-19 vaccine. The table came from immunoSEQ multiplex PCR; TCRdb's copy has only in-frame clones and leaves some out. The data contain approximately 91,000 clones, roughly 90% of them singletons. The CDR3 has 12 amino acids. Germline CDR1 reads GTSNPN; CDR2 reads SVGIG (reference sequence). V gave up 4 bases and J gave up 4 bases, with 10 bases separating them. This specimen consisted of peripheral blood, obtained on day 0 of AZD1222 vaccination. This clonotype was sampled from an adult in good health. The genes are TRBV30 and TRBJ1-2; no clear D. CDR3 in DNA: TGTGCCTGGACTGGTTCTGGCTATGGCTACACCTTC. It is translated as CAWTGSGYGYTF.